The subject of this entry is one T cell receptor beta chain. These data come from a study of blood T cell repertoires in COVID-19. Study-wide background: T cells, B-cell-depleted T cells, or PBMCs provided the cDNA or gDNA that served as material.

In the original analysis: Researchers report that nucleated cell counts were estimated from reference gene primer amplification. The assay was immunoSEQ multiplex PCR, and TCRdb's table has in-frame clones only and misses some. The D gene and trimming were derived from the DNA, and the V and J assignments and clone size from that table. Among a few hundred thousand clones listed, roughly 85% were seen once. The sequencing input was peripheral blood. This clonotype originated in a man aged 55 to 70 who had recovered from COVID-19.

The CDR3 here is CASRGLRNTEAFF. The DNA for the CDR3 is TGTGCCAGCAGGGGACTGCGGAACACTGAAGCTTTCTTT. This rearrangement joins TRBV2 to TRBJ1-1; possible D gene TRBD1, 5 bases. V was trimmed by 6 bases and J by 1 base, leaving 9 bases between them. This CDR3 has 13 amino acids. CDR1 is SNHLY and CDR2 is FYNNEI in the germline V gene.